These 8 T cell receptor beta chains were all obtained from the same sample, sequenced in a study of CD8+ T cells in alopecia areata. Isolated RNA was reverse transcribed into cDNA used as the sequencing template. Measured with immunoSEQ multiplex PCR; TCRdb has only the in-frame clones, and not every one. The table lists tens of thousands of clones, roughly 60% of them singletons, with approximately 19% in the top ten. This material consisted of CD8+ T cells sorted from blood, taken at week 0. The origin of the receptors is a human donor with alopecia areata.

The rearrangement joins TRBV29-1 to TRBJ2-7; TRBD1 is a possible D gene (6 bases). The CDR3 extends over 11 amino acids. The V gene's germline CDR1 is SQVTM and CDR2 ANQGSEA. Trimming took off 5 bases at V and 6 bases at J, with 11 bases between the two ends. The CDR3 here is CSVKTGTEQYF. CDR3 in DNA: TGCAGCGTTAAGACAGGTACCGAGCAGTACTTC.

This clone occurred once. CDR3 sequence (DNA): TGTGCCAGCAGTCTAGATAGGACGGTTCGCTCCTACGAGCAGTACTTC. This sequence encodes CASSLDRTVRSYEQYF. The rearrangement links TRBV2 to TRBJ2-7; D not resolved. Germline V gives CDR1 SNHLY, CDR2 FYNNEI. V lost 5 bases and J lost 0, with 17 bases in between. The CDR3 totals 16 residues.

The chain couples TRBV6-5 to TRBJ1-5; D not resolved. Trimming removed 8 bases from V and 7 bases from J, with 6 bases in between. Germline assignment: CDR1 MNHEY and CDR2 SVGAGI. The CDR3 loop spans 10 amino acids. The CDR3 coding sequence is TGTGCCAGCGGGCCCCAGCCCCAGCATTTT. Its translation: CASGPQPQHF.

The chain couples TRBV15 to TRBJ2-5; D unresolved. The CDR3 is 15 residues long. Between the trimmed V and J ends, which lost 0 bases and 3 bases, there was a span of 11 bases. The germline V gene encodes CDR1 LNHNV and CDR2 YYDKDF (reference sequence). CDR3 loop: CATSRDLLVEETQYF. CDR3 nucleotides: TGTGCCACCAGCAGAGATCTCCTAGTTGAAGAGACCCAGTACTTC.

The table lists this clone with a few counts. The chain recombines TRBV5-1 with TRBJ1-5, with D possibly TRBD1 on 6 matching bases. V shed 4 bases and J shed 0 bases, with 11 bases lying between them. The CDR3 is 15 amino acids. Germline V lookup: CDR1 SGHRS, CDR2 YFSETQ. The CDR3 protein is CASSQTGTSNQPQHF. The CDR3 DNA follows: TGCGCCAGCAGCCAGACAGGTACTAGCAATCAGCCCCAGCATTTT.

This clone has just one count. Here the CDR3 reads CASSPDSAGYNEQFF. As DNA, the CDR3 is TGTGCCAGCAGTCCCGACAGTGCGGGCTACAATGAGCAGTTCTTC. The chain links TRBV27 to TRBJ2-1; D could derive from TRBD1 or TRBD2 (5 bases each). The CDR3 runs 15 residues. V dropped 5 bases and J dropped 3 bases, with 14 bases sitting between them. Germline loops: CDR1 MNHEY, CDR2 SMNVEV (reference sequence).

The genes are TRBV19 and TRBJ2-5, with 8 bases matching TRBD2. The germline gives CDR1 LNHDA, CDR2 SQIVND (reference sequence). The CDR3 is 15 amino acids. Trimming removed 10 bases from V and 4 bases from J; junction bases left unmatched: 14. CDR3 DNA: TGTGCCACCGATAGCGGGGCCGGGGGCGGAGAGACCCAGTACTTC. It is translated as CATDSGAGGGETQYF.

This chain joins TRBV5-1 and TRBJ1-2; perhaps TRBD1 as D (5 bases). The CDR3 totals 15 residues. V was shortened by 1 base and J by 8 bases, with 18 bases between the two germline ends. Germline CDR1 is SGHRS and CDR2 is YFSETQ. In nucleotides, the CDR3 is TGCGCCAGCAGCTTGTCGTACAGGCCGAGTGGAGGCTACACCTTC. As protein: CASSLSYRPSGGYTF.